This T cell receptor beta chain was recorded in a study of T cells in Graves' hyperthyroidism and ophthalmopathy (dated by TCRdb to the late 2010s). The study in broad terms: Peripheral blood was collected at initial diagnosis, before any treatment. To identify TCR V-J signatures that set the groups apart, the researchers used a discovery cohort of approximately 98 patients, made up of 40 to 45 with Graves' ophthalmopathy and about 60 with stable Graves' hyperthyroidism. Prospective prediction of ophthalmopathy was tested in an independent validation cohort of 18 hyperthyroidism patients and 17 patients who later progressed to ophthalmopathy. The 100 or so discovery patients were divided at random into training and test sets in a 7:3 ratio. The study also compared thyroid tissue and blood T-cell repertoires from 6 or 7 Graves' hyperthyroidism patients. After blood sampling, hyperthyroidism patients were treated with methimazole at a starting dose of 30 mg daily, and ophthalmopathy patients were treated with high-dose intravenous methylprednisolone. The paper reports TCR Vbeta CDR3 sequencing of over 120 peripheral blood samples: under 45 ophthalmopathy, under 80 hyperthyroidism and 17 progressor patients. General findings and caveats noted by the study authors: In validation, the model predicted progression to ophthalmopathy with about 71% sensitivity and approximately 78% specificity, a median of 6.5 months before onset. Most expanded thyroid clonotypes (frequency above 0.001) were also found in blood, which suggests that blood repertoires may mirror thyroid immune responses. A model built on a 13 V-J signature distinguished ophthalmopathy from stable hyperthyroidism, reaching 85% to 90% sensitivity and around 81% specificity in cross-validation and 80%/75% in testing. Sample size was not statistically predetermined, and investigators were not blinded to group allocation.

This clonotype was detected once. Its cognate antigen has yet to be identified. No quality values exist for individual bases; no much larger clone is one base distant. Resting on one read, the evidence is weak. CDR1 and CDR2, looked up from the germline V gene, are MGHDK and SYGVNS. The CDR3, from cysteine to phenylalanine, totals 13 residues. Left in the record is the CDR3 DNA by itself, 39 bases read in frame from the first base. Amplification of TCR beta CDR3 regions was carried out from RNA transcripts. The first round of RT-PCR for the TCR CDR3 was performed with the HTBI primer set and the Qiagen OneStep RT-PCR kit. The libraries were constructed in a second round of multiplex PCR and then size-selected and purified. Libraries were sequenced paired-end with 100 bp reads on an Illumina HiSeq2000. Per the authors' processing: SOAPnuke was used to process the raw data, throwing out any read that contained adapters or uncalled bases, had a mean Phred below 15, or lacked an exact constant-primer or identifier match. High-quality paired reads were merged with COPE v1.2.5, and unique nucleotide sequences were defined as clonotypes. MiTCR v1.1 was used to align the clonotypes against IMGT TRBV, TRBD and TRBJ reference segments. Only V-J combinations with frequency above 0.0001, covering about 99% of repertoires, were analysed. The TCS score was defined as F50 (clonal expansion) divided by E x V (chaos), with BLOSUM62-based TCRdist calculated between CDR3 peptides within each V-J. Welch's t-statistics and random forest reduced 514 V-J features to roughly 13, which were used in a naive Bayes classifier (R e1071). The Morisita-Horn index was used to measure how similar the thyroid and blood repertoires were. TCRdb reran the public reads through fastp at Q25 and MiXCR, keeping productive beta chains. One record per CDR3 amino acid sequence lists the most common genes and DNA. In this record, the V and J calls reflect TCRdb's handling and not the investigators' own analysis. This sample comprises hundreds of thousands of distinct CDR3 sequences, 38% of them detected only once. 7% to 10% of the sample belongs to the ten largest clones.

Stable Graves' hyperthyroidism was defined as the absence of progression to ophthalmopathy over 18 months of follow-up. The hyperthyroidism patients were between 18 and 65 years old and newly diagnosed, with a disease duration of less than 2 months. The study excluded patients with uncontrolled infections, other autoimmune diseases, pregnancy or lactation. Clinical symptoms, serum thyroxine and TRAb, thyroid ultrasound, and orbital computed tomography formed the basis for the diagnoses. Ficoll-Paque density gradient centrifugation was used to isolate PBMCs from approximately 11 ml of fresh peripheral blood. Total RNA was extracted using Trizol reagent, and RNA quality was assessed on an Agilent 2100 Bioanalyzer.

The sample was blood. This TCR came from a man younger than 35 with Graves' hyperthyroidism. Here the chain combines TRBV25-1 and TRBJ2-6; no D gene is confidently identified. The base sequence is TGTGCTAGTCCTGGGACTGGGGCCAACGTCCTGACTTTC. This codes for CASPGTGANVLTF.